A single T cell receptor beta chain is shown here with its context. What it binds is not known. The data belong to a study of post-analysis software for immune sequencing data. Whole-study context: Both relapsing-remitting and secondary progressive multiple sclerosis featured among the disease courses, as did progressive-relapsing multiple sclerosis.

V lost 1 base to trimming and J lost 9 bases, with 22 bases between them. Germline V gives CDR1 SGHTA, CDR2 FQGNSA. There are 18 residues in the CDR3. Findings of the study overall: In multiple sclerosis, normalized Chao1 diversity was significantly below that of controls. F measure showed strong co-clustering of same-batch samples. The study found TRBV5-6, TRBV5-1 and TRBV20-1 among five TRBV segments more frequent in patients than controls.

The TCR beta cDNA libraries carried unique molecular identifiers. TCRdb passed the PCR reads through MiXCR, listing each CDR3 protein once. Of about 500,000 distinct CDR3 sequences listed, roughly 45% are singletons. The V call is TRBV7-2, the J call TRBJ1-6, with D possibly TRBD1 on 6 matching bases. The source is a girl aged 10 to 17 with multiple sclerosis. Sequencing was done on a sample of blood. CDR3 residues: CASSLVTGGAGGLSPLHF. CDR3 DNA: TGTGCCAGCAGCTTAGTAACGGGGGGTGCTGGGGGGCTTTCACCCCTCCACTTT.